This record concerns one T cell receptor (beta chain) sequence. Its antigen is not known. These data come from a study of breast tumors, draining lymph nodes, adjacent tissues. Study conclusions and caveats: Tumor repertoires ranked between lymph nodes and nontumor tissue in diversity, with V and J gene preferences. Findings are consistent with lymph node origin and intratumoral expansion of most tumor T cells.

TCRdb passed the multiplex PCR reads through MiXCR, listing each CDR3 protein once. The table includes about 15,000 distinct CDR3 sequences, roughly 52% detected once. V dropped 3 bases and J dropped 4 bases, with 12 bases sitting between them. Germline-derived CDR1 and CDR2 are LNHDA and SQIVND (reference sequence). The CDR3 extends over 14 amino acids. The sequence came from a female donor with breast cancer. Some clones in this sample may be carry-over from other donors' samples. The source material was tumor-adjacent breast tissue. The chain combines TRBV19 with TRBJ1-2; no reliable D call. CDR3 sequence: CASSMETIVYGYTF. CDR3 bases: TGTGCCAGTAGTATGGAGACAATCGTCTATGGCTACACCTTC.